This TCR beta chain originates from a study of T cells after yellow fever vaccination (dated by TCRdb to between 2017 and 2020). Regarding the study in general: The SMART-Seq v4 Ultra Low Input RNA kit was used to prepare libraries from fractions with low cell numbers. To track T-cell clones before and after primary and booster YFV17D yellow fever vaccination, bulk TCR alpha and beta repertoires were sequenced longitudinally. Two healthy male donors, one aged 18 to 30 and one aged 30 to 40 years, made up the cohort. Blood samples were taken at several timepoints before and after primary and secondary immunization, and bulk PBMC replicates and cell subsets were isolated. The research as a whole found: The secondary T-cell response was found to be weaker but faster than the primary response, with a peak reached on day 5 rather than on day 15. A small fraction of clonotypes showed up in both the CD4 and CD8 compartments, probably as a result of convergent recombination. Most clones expanded after primary vaccination were re-detected after the booster (almost 98% of CD4 and 88% of CD8), suggesting broad memory maintenance. Only a couple of donors were included in the study, so the extent to which the findings can be generalized is limited. Computational filtering was required because FACS-sorted repertoires could contain abundant contaminating clonotypes from the bulk population.

On this clonotype itself: Its antigen is unknown. No base quality information exists; no much larger clone differs at one position.

Reads for this sample came from an Illumina NovaSeq 6000. TCR cDNA was synthesized by 5'RACE template switching, which introduced a universal primer site and unique molecular identifiers. cDNA synthesis was primed from both the TCR alpha and TCR beta constant segments. Two PCR steps were used to amplify libraries, with sample barcodes and sequencing adapters being added in the second step. Sequencing of libraries was done on Illumina HiSeq 2500 (2x100 bp) or NovaSeq (2x150 bp). The paper's data handling went like this. MIGEC handled demultiplexing of reads and collapsing into UMI consensus sequences, while MiXCR performed V(D)J alignment. Vaccine-responding clonotypes were identified with edgeR using replicate PBMC samples, with FDR below 0.01 and a log2 fold change above 5 up to day 15 being required. Bulk clonotypes were assigned CD4 or CD8 identity according to which sequenced CD4 or CD8 repertoire held them at higher abundance. TCRdb trimmed the raw reads at Q25, called clones with MiXCR and kept productive beta chains. CDR3 protein sequences are deduplicated, and each keeps its most common genes and DNA. The V and J calls follow TCRdb's processing rather than the paper's. This sample comprises 300,000 to 400,000 distinct CDR3 sequences, approximately 13% of them detected only once. The top ten clonotypes cover more than 3% of the sample.

A distance of 8 bases separates the germline ends of V and J, which lose 3 bases and 2 bases respectively. Reading from cysteine to phenylalanine, the CDR3 counts 14 amino acids. Here the CDR3 DNA is all that survives: 42 bases in frame from base 1. The germline V gene encodes CDR1 DFQATT and CDR2 SNEGSKA (reference sequence). What this sample's treatment or condition label stands for: live attenuated yellow fever vaccine strain. PBMCs were isolated from peripheral blood using a standard Ficoll-Paque protocol. Dynabeads CD4 and CD8 positive selection kits were used to isolate CD4 and CD8 T-cell fractions. TriZol was used to extract RNA from bulk PBMCs, CD4 and CD8 fractions, and dextramer-positive and dextramer-negative fractions.

Material: CD4+ T cells sorted from PBMCs, obtained 15 days after the yellow fever booster vaccination. The chain employs TRBV20-1 and TRBJ2-6; 6 matching bases give a weak D call of TRBD2. This TCR derives from a man between 18 and 29 years old who received the YFV17D yellow fever vaccine. The CDR3 region has the sequence CSASSGAGANVLTF. The sequenced DNA is TGCAGTGCTAGTTCGGGGGCTGGGGCCAACGTCCTGACTTTC.